Shown below are 10 T cell receptor beta chains from a single sample sequenced in a study of blood T cell repertoires in COVID-19. Produced via immunoSEQ multiplex PCR; TCRdb's table is partial and in-frame only. The top ten hold about 2.2% of the sample, which has 250,000 to 300,000 clones, approximately 86% seen once. The sample was peripheral blood. These receptors were taken from a woman aged 50 to 60 who had recovered from COVID-19.

This chain links TRBV19 with TRBJ2-2; no clear D. V shed 3 bases and J shed 0 bases, with 11 bases lying between them. There are 16 residues in the CDR3. Germline CDR1 is LNHDA and CDR2 is SQIVND (reference sequence). CDR3 sequence: CASSILPNANTGELFF. CDR3 bases: TGTGCCAGTAGTATCCTACCCAATGCGAACACCGGGGAGCTGTTTTTT.

The V gene is TRBV7-9, the J gene TRBJ1-4; no reliable D call. CDR1 and CDR2 from the germline V gene are SEHNR and FQNEAQ (reference sequence). The CDR3 length is 15 residues. With 1 base removed from V and 8 bases from J, the gap between germline ends came to 14 bases. The CDR3 sequence is CASSLVGGSAEKLFF. The CDR3 nucleotides read TGTGCCAGCAGCTTAGTGGGAGGCTCCGCGGAAAAACTGTTTTTT.

The chain links TRBV6-2 or TRBV6-3 to TRBJ1-5, with D perhaps matching TRBD1 (6 bases). The CDR3 is made up of 14 amino acids. Germline lookup yields CDR1 MNHEY and CDR2 SVGEGT. V was clipped by 5 bases and J by 7 bases, with 15 bases between them. For the CDR3, the DNA is TGTGCCAGCAGTACCGATACAGGGACCCAGCCCCAGCATTTT. This codes for CASSTDTGTQPQHF.

This clone has only one observation. The rearrangement joins TRBV30 to TRBJ2-3; 12 bases match TRBD2. V lost 1 base to trimming and J lost 5 bases; unmatched junction nucleotides: 4. CDR1 is GTSNPN, CDR2 SVGIG, per germline (reference sequence). The CDR3 runs 15 residues. Here the CDR3 reads CAWSASGRAEDTQYF. The CDR3 nucleotides are TGTGCCTGGAGTGCTAGCGGGAGGGCCGAAGATACGCAGTATTTT.

This sequence joins TRBV6-5 and TRBJ2-5; TRBD2 aligns across 7 bases. V trimming: 6 bases; J trimming: 4 bases; junction bases outside the gene matches: 11. Germline V gives CDR1 MNHEY, CDR2 SVGAGI. This CDR3 is 15 amino acids long. In DNA, the CDR3 is TGTGCCAGCAGCATCAGCGGGGCCCCTCGAGAGACCCAGTACTTC. Translation gives CASSISGAPRETQYF.

V gene TRBV7-2 combines with J gene TRBJ1-1; 9 bases match TRBD1. The CDR3 has 13 residues. Germline V gene sequence: CDR1 SGHTA, CDR2 FQGNSA. V shed 6 bases and J 9 bases; nucleotides not matched to a gene: 8. DNA for the CDR3: TGTGCCAGCAGTTTCGACAGGGGGGAGAAAGCTTTCTTT. It yields the protein CASSFDRGEKAFF.

CDR3 nucleotide sequence: TGTGCCAGCAGCCAGTGGGCTAGCACAGATACGCAGTATTTT. This codes for CASSQWASTDTQYF. V and J are TRBV3-1 (or the pseudogene TRBV3-2) and TRBJ2-3; the D is unclear. V gave up 3 bases and J gave up 0 bases, with 7 bases separating them. The CDR3 runs to 14 residues. In germline, CDR1 is LGHDT, CDR2 YNNKEL (reference sequence).

This chain links TRBV19 with TRBJ2-7; perhaps TRBD1 as D (5 bases). The CDR3 is 16 residues long. V was cut by 1 base and J by 8 bases, with 21 bases left in between. CDR1 and CDR2 from the germline V gene are LNHDA and SQIVND (reference sequence). CDR3 protein: CASSIGSPGMWSQQYF. CDR3 coding DNA: TGTGCCAGTAGTATAGGGTCTCCAGGGATGTGGTCCCAGCAGTACTTC.

This clone was seen just once. V is TRBV5-1 and J is TRBJ2-2; 10 bases line up with TRBD1. Germline V lookup: CDR1 SGHRS, CDR2 YFSETQ. The V and J ends lost 0 bases and 6 bases, in that order; junction bases with no gene match: 8. There are 17 residues in the CDR3. DNA for the CDR3: TGCGCCAGCAGCTTGGCGGGAGACAGGGGGCAGTCCGGGGAGCTGTTTTTT. Protein sequence: CASSLAGDRGQSGELFF.

The rearrangement links TRBV7-2 to TRBJ1-2, with D maybe TRBD1 (6 bases). V gave up 5 bases and J gave up 3 bases, with 19 bases separating them. This CDR3 contains 16 residues. The V gene's germline CDR1 is SGHTA and CDR2 FQGNSA. The CDR3 sequence is CASSTSGASRYYGYTF. CDR3 coding DNA: TGTGCCAGCAGCACCTCAGGGGCCTCCCGGTACTATGGCTACACCTTC.